The clone carrying this T cell receptor (beta chain) was recorded many times. Its antigen remains unidentified. The TCR beta CDR3 regions underwent amplification using RNA transcripts as the source. HTBI primers were the set used in a first-round RT-PCR of the TCR CDR3. Via MiXCR, TCRdb re-called the multiplex PCR reads, giving one row per CDR3 protein. The profile shows 330,000 or so distinct CDR3 sequences, 15% to 20% of them singletons. This record belongs to a study of T cells in Graves' hyperthyroidism and ophthalmopathy. Study conclusions and caveats: Before onset, ophthalmopathy was predicted by the model a median roughly six months earlier.

Sequencing input: blood. The TCR comes from a woman between 40 and 50 years old with Graves' ophthalmopathy.

The CDR3 loop reads CASSEAGGEETQYF. The CDR3 DNA follows: TGTGCCAGCAGTGAAGCAGGAGGTGAGGAGACCCAGTACTTC. The chain is built from TRBV2 and TRBJ2-5, with a weak D call TRBD2 (5 bases). The CDR3 spans 14 residues. V was cut by 0 bases and J by 5 bases, with 10 bases left in between. Germline values: CDR1 SNHLY, CDR2 FYNNEI.